Below are 19 T cell receptor beta chains sequenced from a single sample in a study of CD8 T cells in ankylosing spondylitis. General study results and limits: Within ankylosing spondylitis blood, a TCR beta motif made up of eight highly homologous variants appeared to be characteristic.

Which antigens these TCRs recognize remains unknown. TCRdb called the 5' RACE reads again in MiXCR, with one record for every CDR3 protein. The sample holds some 800,000 distinct CDR3 sequences, about 11% seen once. Material: blood, either unsorted or a sorted T cell fraction (not recorded which). The receptor set was obtained from a male donor with ankylosing spondylitis.

This clonotype was seen a few times. V and J are TRBV12-3 or TRBV12-4 and TRBJ1-2; D ambiguous. This CDR3 comprises 14 residues. V dropped 3 bases and J dropped 3 bases, with 11 bases sitting between them. CDR3 loop: CASSFTRGDYGYTF. The CDR3 nucleotides read TGTGCCAGCAGTTTTACCCGCGGGGACTATGGCTACACCTTC.

The chain uses TRBV6-1 and TRBJ2-2, with no clear D. Looked up from germline, CDR1 is MNHNS and CDR2 is SASEGT. Trimming left V 7 bases short and J 4 bases short, with 13 bases between. The CDR3 runs 14 residues. The CDR3 nucleotides are TGTGCCAGCAAGCGAGCGCCGAGCACCGGGGAGCTGTTTTTT. It is translated as CASKRAPSTGELFF.

This chain's CDR3 is CASNTGFGYTF. In nucleotides, the CDR3 is TGTGCCAGCAACACAGGGTTTGGCTACACCTTC. The chain couples TRBV6-6 to TRBJ1-2, with D possibly being TRBD1 (6 bases). Germline CDR1 reads MNHNY; CDR2 reads SVGAGI (reference sequence). The CDR3 has 11 amino acids. V lost 7 bases to trimming and J lost 7 bases, with 10 bases between them.

Only a few counts were recorded for this clonotype. The V call is TRBV4-3, the J call TRBJ2-7, with 9 positions matching TRBD1. The V segment lost 3 bases and the J segment 2 bases; nucleotides outside the gene matches: 8. The CDR3 length is 16 residues. Germline V CDR1 and CDR2: LGHNA, YSLEER. This CDR3 is CASSHYIQGATYEQYF. The CDR3, as DNA: TGCGCCAGCAGCCACTACATACAGGGGGCGACCTACGAGCAGTACTTC.

This clonotype was found a few times. The rearrangement links TRBV15 to TRBJ2-3, with 11 bases fitting TRBD1. The V segment lost 3 bases and the J segment 5 bases; nucleotides outside the gene matches: 1. The CDR3 has 14 residues. The germline V gene encodes CDR1 LNHNV and CDR2 YYDKDF (reference sequence). CDR3: CATSRDRGRDTQYF. In DNA form, the CDR3 reads TGTGCCACCAGCAGGGACAGGGGGCGAGATACGCAGTATTTT.

This rearrangement joins TRBV5-1 to TRBJ1-3; possibly TRBD1 for D (5 bases). CDR1 and CDR2 from the germline V gene are SGHRS and YFSETQ. The V end was cut by 7 bases, the J end by 4 bases, with 15 bases between. CDR3 length: 14 residues. The CDR3 spells CASRRDLEGNTIYF. The DNA of the CDR3 is TGCGCCAGCCGCAGGGACTTGGAAGGAAACACCATATATTTT.

This clonotype appeared once. V is TRBV18 and J is TRBJ1-2, with D tentatively TRBD1 (5 bases). V was clipped by 6 bases and J by 5 bases, with 22 bases between them. This CDR3 has 16 residues. Per germline, CDR1 KGHSH and CDR2 LQKENI. In nucleotides, the CDR3 is TGTGCCAGCTCCCCGACCCGGACTCGCGAGGGGTATGGCTACACCTTC. Protein sequence: CASSPTRTREGYGYTF.

At least ten counts were recorded for this clonotype. The chain couples TRBV7-8 to TRBJ2-5, with TRBD2 identical over 8 bases. CDR1 and CDR2 (germline): SGHVS, FQNEAQ. With V trimmed by 2 bases and J by 2 bases, 7 bases remained unmatched. CDR3 length: 16 residues. The CDR3 bases are TGTGCCAGCAGCTTACGCCCACTAGCGGCACAAGAGACCCAGTACTTC. This gives the protein CASSLRPLAAQETQYF.

Worth noting for this clonotype: The final CDR3 position lacks the conserved phenylalanine or tryptophan, pointing to a likely read error. The rearrangement uses TRBV10-2 and TRBJ2-2; 10 positions agree with TRBD1. CDR3 length equals 17 residues. Losses at the gene ends were 6 bases for V and 5 bases for J; bases not matched to a gene: 12. Germline assignment: CDR1 WSHSY and CDR2 SAAADI. Here the CDR3 DNA reads TGCGCCAGCAGAATCTTGCAGGGACAGGGGACAACCGGGGAGCTGTTTCTT. It codes for CASRILQGQGTTGELFL.

The chain combines TRBV27 with TRBJ2-1; D possibly corresponds to TRBD1 (5 bases). V shed 5 bases and J shed 8 bases, with 19 bases lying between them. Germline V CDR1 and CDR2: MNHEY, SMNVEV (reference sequence). CDR3 size: 15 residues. Written as DNA, the CDR3 is TGTGCCAGCAGTCGAATCGGTGTAGGGGTGCATGAGCAGTTCTTC. Translating gives CASSRIGVGVHEQFF.

This clonotype came up a few times. Possible read error: a much larger clone is one base away. This rearrangement joins TRBV20-1 to TRBJ2-1, with a possible D match to TRBD2 (5 bases). This CDR3 spans 13 amino acids. The germline V gene has CDR1 DFQATT and CDR2 SNEGSKA (reference sequence). V was cut by 3 bases and J by 0 bases, with 6 bases left in between. The DNA of the CDR3 is TGCAGTGCTAGCGGGAACTCCTACAATGAGCAGTTCTTC. Translation: CSASGNSYNEQFF.

This chain uses TRBV7-3 with TRBJ2-3; D not resolved. Germline V gene data show CDR1 as SGHTA and CDR2 as FQGTGA. CDR3 length: 14 residues. V was cut by 2 bases and J by 6 bases, with 12 bases left in between. CDR3 amino acids: CASSLVSPGDTQYF. The DNA for the CDR3 is TGTGCCAGCAGCTTAGTGAGCCCCGGGGATACGCAGTATTTT.

The sample holds many counts of this clonotype. The chain couples TRBV27 to TRBJ1-4; the match to TRBD1 covers 10 bases. The CDR3 runs 15 residues. Germline V lookup: CDR1 MNHEY, CDR2 SMNVEV (reference sequence). Trimming cost V 5 bases and J 6 bases; bases outside gene matches: 6. CDR3 amino acids: CASSRLGQGYEKLFF. The CDR3 nucleotides are TGTGCCAGCAGTCGCCTGGGACAGGGGTATGAAAAACTGTTTTTT.

The J gene is TRBJ2-5, the V gene TRBV20-1; 7 positions match TRBD1. The V segment lost 4 bases and the J segment 5 bases; nucleotides outside the gene matches: 16. This CDR3 comprises 16 residues. CDR1 DFQATT and CDR2 SNEGSKA come from the germline V gene (reference sequence). CDR3 region: CSATQGRGRGMETQYF. CDR3 coding DNA: TGCAGTGCTACCCAAGGCCGTGGCAGGGGGATGGAGACCCAGTACTTC.

There are a few counts of this clonotype. The chain links TRBV11-3 to TRBJ2-3, with D perhaps TRBD1 (5 bases). Looked up from germline, CDR1 is SGHNT and CDR2 is YENEEA. The V and J ends lost 5 bases and 0 bases respectively, with 12 bases between them. The length of the CDR3 is 15 residues. The CDR3 region is CASSADGQSTDTQYF. The CDR3 DNA reads TGTGCCAGCAGCGCAGACGGACAAAGCACAGATACGCAGTATTTT.

V gene TRBV18 combines with J gene TRBJ2-5; D is possibly TRBD1 (5 bases). CDR1 is KGHSH, CDR2 LQKENI, per germline. Trimming stripped 5 bases from V and 10 bases from J, with 23 bases between. This CDR3 comprises 15 residues. The CDR3 sequence is CASSARRTNSRDQYF. DNA of the CDR3: TGTGCCAGCTCAGCACGTAGGACAAACTCCCGCGACCAGTACTTC.

The chain recombines TRBV4-2 with TRBJ2-2; D ambiguous. CDR1 is LGHNA and CDR2 is YNFKEQ in the germline V gene. The CDR3 consists of 17 residues. V was clipped by 4 bases and J by 0 bases, with 15 bases between them. CDR3 sequence: CASSPGRRLANTGELFF. The CDR3 DNA reads TGTGCCAGCAGCCCCGGGCGGAGACTCGCGAACACCGGGGAGCTGTTTTTT.

There are a few counts of this clonotype. The chain couples TRBV12-3 or TRBV12-4 to TRBJ1-2; the match to TRBD1 covers 9 bases. The CDR3 consists of 15 residues. With V trimmed by 6 bases and J by 5 bases, 10 bases remained unmatched. CDR3 DNA sequence: TGTGCCAGCAGCAAGGGACAGGGTATCTCGTATGGCTACACCTTC. It translates to CASSKGQGISYGYTF.

The rearrangement links TRBV10-3 to TRBJ2-3; D is unresolved. This CDR3 spans 15 amino acids. The V and J ends lost 4 bases and 4 bases respectively, with 15 bases between them. CDR1 is ENHRY, CDR2 SYGVKD, per germline. CDR3 nucleotide sequence: TGTGCCATCAGTGTGACGGCAACGAGGCCAGATACGCAGTATTTT. It is translated as CAISVTATRPDTQYF.